The 29 T cell receptor beta chains below were found in one sample sequenced in a study of blood T cell repertoires in COVID-19. Data came from immunoSEQ multiplex PCR; TCRdb stores just in-frame clones and leaves some out. This sample has around 300,000 clones, with approximately 90% found just once. Sequences were obtained from peripheral blood. Every receptor here comes from a woman aged 30 to 39 with active or convalescent COVID-19.

The chain combines TRBV29-1 with TRBJ1-1, with D tentatively TRBD1 (5 bases). There are 14 residues in the CDR3. CDR1 SQVTM and CDR2 ANQGSEA come from the germline V gene. V was trimmed by 6 bases and J by 1 base, leaving 15 bases between them. CDR3 in DNA: TGCAGCGTCCCGACAGCCATCCCGAACACTGAAGCTTTCTTT. It is translated as CSVPTAIPNTEAFF.

The V and J genes are TRBV5-6 and TRBJ2-3; no clear D gene. Between the trimmed V and J ends, which lost 0 bases and 1 base, there was a span of 12 bases. Germline CDR1 is SGHDT and CDR2 is YYEEEE. The CDR3 length is 16 residues. The CDR3 protein is CASSLVSPVGTDTQYF. The CDR3 bases are TGTGCCAGCAGCTTGGTGTCTCCCGTTGGCACAGATACGCAGTATTTT.

This clone has only one observation. The chain recombines TRBV5-1 with TRBJ2-2, with TRBD1 identical over 7 bases. J gave up 1 base and V 4 bases, and 4 bases lay outside the gene matches. The CDR3 contains 15 residues. In germline, CDR1 is SGHRS, CDR2 YFSETQ. CDR3 in amino acids: CASSTWTGNTGELFF. The CDR3 DNA follows: TGCGCCAGCAGCACCTGGACAGGGAACACCGGGGAGCTGTTTTTT.

The chain employs TRBV27 and TRBJ2-7; tentatively, D is TRBD1 (8 bases). From germline, CDR1 is MNHEY and CDR2 SMNVEV (reference sequence). The V and J ends lost 6 bases and 7 bases respectively, with 19 bases between them. The length of the CDR3 is 14 residues. The CDR3 is CASRVTHRGGEQYF. The DNA for the CDR3 is TGTGCCAGCAGGGTTACTCACAGGGGGGGGGAGCAGTACTTC.

The genes are TRBV28 and TRBJ1-3; D call uncertain. Germline loops: CDR1 MDHEN, CDR2 SYDVKM. The CDR3 has 14 residues. Trimming removed 8 bases at V and 0 bases at J, with 11 bases between. The CDR3 sequence: CASVSPPSGNTIYF. CDR3 nucleotide sequence: TGTGCCAGCGTTAGTCCTCCCTCTGGAAACACCATATATTTT.

The rearrangement uses TRBV24-1 and TRBJ1-2; 10 positions agree with TRBD1. The CDR3 runs 13 residues. CDR1 and CDR2 (germline): KGHDR, SFDVKD. V shed 4 bases, J shed 6 bases, and the junction held 1 base outside the gene matches. The CDR3 DNA reads TGTGCCACCAGTGAAGACAGGGGGCATGGCTACACCTTC. Residues: CATSEDRGHGYTF.

The chain joins TRBV7-2 to TRBJ2-3; 9 nucleotides agree with TRBD2. The V and J ends lost 5 bases and 4 bases, in that order; junction bases with no gene match: 7. The CDR3 totals 15 residues. Germline-derived CDR1 and CDR2 are SGHTA and FQGNSA. The CDR3 bases are TGTGCCAGCAGCACTCCGGGACTAGCCGCAGATACGCAGTATTTT. Protein sequence: CASSTPGLAADTQYF.

J is TRBJ2-3 and V is TRBV25-1; a weak D match, TRBD2 (5 bases). The germline V gene encodes CDR1 MGHDK and CDR2 SYGVNS. V was clipped by 4 bases and J by 3 bases, with 8 bases between them. This CDR3 contains 13 residues. This chain's CDR3 is CASSGPGTDTQYF. Here the CDR3 DNA reads TGTGCCAGCAGTGGGCCGGGGACAGATACGCAGTATTTT.

The gene calls are TRBV7-3 and TRBJ2-7; 8 nucleotides align to TRBD1. V lost 5 bases, J lost 0 bases, and 9 bases stayed unmatched. Germline CDR1 is SGHTA and CDR2 is FQGTGA. This CDR3 region has 16 residues. CDR3 DNA: TGTGCCAGCAGCCTGGCCGGGACAGGAAACTCCTACGAGCAGTACTTC. It encodes CASSLAGTGNSYEQYF.

The chain recombines TRBV4-3 with TRBJ1-2, with 11 positions matching TRBD1. Trimming took 1 base from V and 5 from J; bases not matched to a gene: 6. Germline V gives CDR1 LGHNA, CDR2 YSLEER. This CDR3 contains 16 residues. The CDR3 loop is CASSQGTGGAGYGYTF. The CDR3 DNA is TGCGCCAGCAGCCAAGGGACAGGGGGCGCTGGGTATGGCTACACCTTC.

The chain carries TRBV12-5 and TRBJ2-2, with D possibly matching TRBD2 (5 bases). Trimming shortened V by 7 bases and J by 0 bases, and 21 bases separated the two germline ends. This CDR3 has 18 residues. The V gene's germline CDR1 is LGHNT and CDR2 FRNRAP. The CDR3 bases are TGTGCTAGTGCCCAACGGGCCGGGGATTACACGAACACCGGGGAGCTGTTTTTT. The encoded protein is CASAQRAGDYTNTGELFF.

The genes are TRBV12-3 or TRBV12-4 and TRBJ2-7; 8 bases are shared with TRBD1. CDR3 length equals 12 residues. Trimming removed 8 bases from V and 4 bases from J; junction bases left unmatched: 4. As DNA, the CDR3 is TGTGCCAGCGGGACAGGAGTATACGAGCAGTACTTC. This encodes CASGTGVYEQYF.

This chain connects TRBV7-2 to TRBJ2-3; 11 bases line up with TRBD2. Unmatched junction bases numbered 12, after V lost 6 bases and J lost 13 bases. Germline CDR1 SGHTA, CDR2 FQGNSA. The length of the CDR3 is 14 residues. The CDR3, as DNA: TGTGCCAGCAGTTTACTGACTAGCGGGGCAGTAAAGTATTTT. This translates into CASSLLTSGAVKYF.

This clone was seen more than once but under ten times. The genes are TRBV7-3 and TRBJ1-2, with D unresolved. The ends were cut back, 1 base at V and 8 bases at J, with 14 bases in the middle. Germline V CDR1 and CDR2: SGHTA, FQGTGA. The CDR3 consists of 14 residues. CDR3 nucleotide sequence: TGTGCCAGCAGCTTAAGCCGATGGTACTCGGGCTACACCTTC. Its translation: CASSLSRWYSGYTF.

This chain uses TRBV6-6 with TRBJ2-3; TRBD2 aligns across 15 bases. This CDR3 is 17 amino acids long. Trimming removed 5 bases from V and 6 bases from J; junction bases left unmatched: 9. Per the germline V gene, CDR1 is MNHNY and CDR2 is SVGAGI (reference sequence). CDR3: CASSHGLAGGPGDTQYF. The CDR3 region has the DNA TGTGCCAGCAGTCACGGACTAGCGGGGGGGCCAGGGGATACGCAGTATTTT.

The CDR3 coding sequence is TGTGCCAGCAGCACAGGGATAGGCACTGAAGCTTTCTTT. Translation gives CASSTGIGTEAFF. The J gene is TRBJ1-1, the V gene TRBV6-4; D possibly corresponds to TRBD1 (6 bases). The CDR3 consists of 13 residues. The V gene's germline CDR1 is MRHNA and CDR2 SNTAGT. Trimming shortened V by 6 bases and J by 4 bases, and 12 bases separated the two germline ends.

In this sample, this clone turned up a few times. V and J are TRBV21-1 and TRBJ1-6. TRBV21-1 has pseudogene status. The CDR3 extends over 18 amino acids. CDR3 residues: CASSKVSFREGDNSPLHF. The DNA for the CDR3 is TGTGCCAGCAGCAAAGTATCGTTCCGGGAGGGTGATAATTCACCCCTCCACTTT.

V is TRBV6-6 and J is TRBJ2-5, with 9 bases that match TRBD1. V lost 8 bases and J lost 2; bases outside the gene matches: 0. This CDR3 has 12 amino acids. Germline-derived CDR1 and CDR2 are MNHNY and SVGAGI (reference sequence). The CDR3 bases are TGTGCCAGCGGACAGGGGCAAGAGACCCAGTACTTC. Its translation: CASGQGQETQYF.

V and J are TRBV4-3 and TRBJ2-5, with 10 bases aligning to TRBD1. V lost 4 bases to trimming and J lost 2 bases; unmatched junction nucleotides: 4. The CDR3 totals 15 residues. The V gene's germline CDR1 is LGHNA and CDR2 YSLEER. The CDR3 nucleotides are TGCGCCAGCAGCCGGGGACAGGGGCGACAAGAGACCCAGTACTTC. This translates into CASSRGQGRQETQYF.

The chain links TRBV30 to TRBJ1-2; the D is unclear. Germline CDR1 and CDR2: GTSNPN and SVGIG (reference sequence). The CDR3 loop spans 15 amino acids. V lost 0 bases to trimming and J lost 4 bases, with 15 bases between them. The chain's CDR3 is CAWSVLGRPFYGYTF. CDR3 DNA: TGTGCCTGGAGTGTTTTAGGGAGGCCCTTCTATGGCTACACCTTC.

The CDR3 sequence is CASRRDRWNTGELFF. The CDR3 DNA reads TGCGCCAGCCGTCGTGACAGATGGAACACCGGGGAGCTGTTTTTT. This chain links TRBV4-3 with TRBJ2-2, with D tentatively TRBD1 (5 bases). The CDR3 is 15 residues long. V was pared by 8 bases and J by 1 base, with 14 bases between. CDR1 and CDR2 (germline): LGHNA, YSLEER.

This sequence joins TRBV9 and TRBJ2-5; TRBD1 agrees at 8 bases. This CDR3 has 15 residues. Germline V lookup: CDR1 SGDLS, CDR2 YYNGEE. V trimming: 4 bases; J trimming: 2 bases; junction bases outside the gene matches: 7. The CDR3 region is CASSYLGDRQETQYF. CDR3 DNA: TGTGCCAGCAGCTATCTGGGGGACAGGCAAGAGACCCAGTACTTC.

The genes are TRBV7-8 and TRBJ1-5; tentative D call: TRBD1 (6 bases). Deletions cut 7 bases from V and 7 bases from J, with 20 bases between. The CDR3 is 15 amino acids. CDR1 is SGHVS, CDR2 FQNEAQ, per germline. CDR3 amino acids: CASTADTGSRQPQHF. The CDR3 DNA reads as TGTGCCAGCACCGCAGACACAGGGAGCCGACAGCCCCAGCATTTT.

The chain employs TRBV24-1 and TRBJ1-3; 10 bases are a match to TRBD1. Trimming removed 2 bases from V and 4 bases from J; junction bases left unmatched: 7. Germline V gene lookup returns CDR1 KGHDR and CDR2 SFDVKD. The CDR3 is 17 amino acids. The CDR3 here is CATSDSSDRGLGNTIYF. The CDR3 DNA reads as TGTGCCACCAGTGATTCCTCCGACAGGGGGCTGGGAAACACCATATATTTT.

This chain links TRBV7-9 with TRBJ2-7, with D perhaps matching TRBD2 (5 bases). Trimming pared 5 bases from V and 5 bases from J, leaving 16 bases between. From germline, CDR1 is SEHNR and CDR2 FQNEAQ (reference sequence). The CDR3 has 14 residues. The CDR3 protein is CASSPGILPDEQYF. CDR3 bases: TGTGCCAGCAGCCCCGGGATTCTCCCCGACGAGCAGTACTTC.

This chain joins TRBV9 and TRBJ2-5, with D tentatively TRBD2 (6 bases). In germline, CDR1 is SGDLS, CDR2 YYNGEE. V was trimmed by 7 bases and J by 5 bases, leaving 12 bases between them. This CDR3 comprises 12 residues. The CDR3 region has the DNA TGTGCCAGCGGTCTTGGAGGGGAGACCCAGTACTTC. This encodes CASGLGGETQYF.

The gene calls are TRBV5-1 and TRBJ1-6; 8 bases match TRBD1. The CDR3 is made up of 15 amino acids. Germline trimming cut 8 bases from V and 6 bases from J; bases unmatched to any gene: 10. CDR1 is SGHRS, CDR2 YFSETQ, per germline. Here the CDR3 DNA reads TGCGCCAGTCGTGTCGGAACAGGGGGTAATTCACCCCTCCACTTT. Its protein product is CASRVGTGGNSPLHF.

The V gene is TRBV20-1, the J gene TRBJ2-1; 16 nucleotides line up with TRBD2. In germline, CDR1 is DFQATT, CDR2 SNEGSKA (reference sequence). The CDR3 is 19 amino acids. After removal of 6 bases from V and 4 bases from J, the junction contained 15 bases not matched to a gene. The CDR3 region has the DNA TGCAGTGCCAGTAGTCCCGGGACTAGCGGGGGGGCCGTGTACAATGAGCAGTTCTTC. Residues: CSASSPGTSGGAVYNEQFF.

This chain uses TRBV6-5 with TRBJ2-1; TRBD1 aligns across 8 bases. Per germline, CDR1 MNHEY and CDR2 SVGAGI. This CDR3 has 13 residues. Germline trimming cut 7 bases from V and 9 bases from J; bases unmatched to any gene: 8. CDR3 nucleotides: TGTGCCAGCACCCGGACAGGGTCAAGTGAGCAGTTCTTC. Translated, it gives CASTRTGSSEQFF.